This entry lists 17 T cell receptor beta chains sequenced from one sample in a study of blood T cell repertoires in COVID-19. Data came from immunoSEQ multiplex PCR; TCRdb stores just in-frame clones and leaves some out. The table records about 400,000 clones, roughly 88% of them present only once. Sequenced sample: PBMCs or T cells enriched from blood (not recorded which). These receptors came from a woman between 35 and 50 years old with acute COVID-19.

V and J are TRBV11-2 and TRBJ2-3; the match to TRBD2 covers 10 bases. V gave up 6 bases and J gave up 4 bases; unmatched junction bases: 7. Germline lookup yields CDR1 SGHAT and CDR2 FQNNGV. There are 15 residues in the CDR3. Here the CDR3 reads CASRPTSGVADTQYF. CDR3 nucleotides: TGTGCCAGCAGGCCTACTAGCGGGGTAGCAGATACGCAGTATTTT.

V is TRBV7-8 and J is TRBJ1-5; D gene ambiguous. The CDR3 is 17 residues long. Germline V gene sequence: CDR1 SGHVS, CDR2 FQNEAQ. Trimming pared 1 base from V and 0 bases from J, leaving 13 bases between. DNA of the CDR3: TGTGCCAGCAGCTTAGGTGTGGGCAGCTATAGCAATCAGCCCCAGCATTTT. Translation gives CASSLGVGSYSNQPQHF.

V and J are TRBV2 and TRBJ1-3; possible D gene TRBD1, 6 bases. The CDR3 runs 14 residues. Germline values: CDR1 SNHLY, CDR2 FYNNEI. V lost 6 bases, J lost 0 bases, and 9 bases lay in between. CDR3 sequence reads: CASSQDSSGNTIYF. The DNA of the CDR3 is TGTGCCAGCAGCCAGGACAGCTCTGGAAACACCATATATTTT. Variable domain in full (rest from reference TRBV2 and TRBJ1-3): EPEVTQTPSHQVTQMGQEVILRCVPISNHLYFYWYRQILGQKVEFLVSFYNNEISEKSEIFDDQFSVERPDGSNFTLKIRSTKLEDSAMYFCASSQDSSGNTIYFGEGSWLTVV.

This clone was found a few times. The V call is TRBV12-3 or TRBV12-4, the J call TRBJ1-1; 7 nucleotides align to TRBD1. J lost 6 bases, V lost 1 base, and 2 bases had no gene match. The CDR3 consists of 13 residues. The CDR3 sequence: CASSLGQGSEAFF. In nucleotides, the CDR3 is TGTGCCAGCAGTTTAGGACAGGGCTCTGAAGCTTTCTTT.

This clone was observed a single time. The CDR3 region has the DNA TGCGCCAGCAGCTTCTCTAGCGGGGTCTACACAGATACGCAGTATTTT. Protein sequence: CASSFSSGVYTDTQYF. This sequence joins TRBV5-1 and TRBJ2-3; 9 nucleotides line up with TRBD2. This CDR3 is built from 16 residues. Trimming cost V 2 bases and J 2 bases; bases outside gene matches: 6. Germline V CDR1 and CDR2: SGHRS, YFSETQ.

The chain combines TRBV4-1 with TRBJ2-7; 8 positions match TRBD1. J gave up 0 bases and V 4 bases, and 5 bases lay outside the gene matches. Germline CDR1 is MGHRA and CDR2 is YSYEKL. There are 15 residues in the CDR3. The DNA of the CDR3 is TGCGCCAGCAGCCCCGACAGGGGACGCTCCTACGAGCAGTACTTC. Residues: CASSPDRGRSYEQYF.

The rearrangement uses TRBV30 and TRBJ1-3; TRBD1 might be the D (6 bases). The CDR3 length is 16 residues. Germline lookup yields CDR1 GTSNPN and CDR2 SVGIG (reference sequence). Trimming pared 3 bases from V and 0 bases from J, leaving 15 bases between. The CDR3 bases are TGTGCCTGGAGCCTTCTCAGGGGAAGCTCTGGAAACACCATATATTTT. Translation: CAWSLLRGSSGNTIYF.

This chain links TRBV7-9 with TRBJ2-7, with D unclear. Deletions cut 5 bases from V and 1 base from J, with 9 bases between. Germline V gene lookup returns CDR1 SEHNR and CDR2 FQNEAQ (reference sequence). This CDR3 region has 13 residues. Here the CDR3 DNA reads TGTGCCAGCAGCCCCCCGCGGTCCTACGAGCAGTACTTC. Residues: CASSPPRSYEQYF.

The CDR3 DNA sequence: TGTGCCAGCAGCTTAGCGCCGAGCGGGGGGTACGAGCAGTACTTC. Translated: CASSLAPSGGYEQYF. J is TRBJ2-7 and V is TRBV7-2; 9 positions agree with TRBD2. V lost 0 bases, J lost 4 bases, and 4 bases stayed unmatched. Looked up from germline, CDR1 is SGHTA and CDR2 is FQGNSA. The CDR3 covers 15 residues.

The genes are TRBV5-1 and TRBJ2-5, with 7 bases matching TRBD2. CDR3 length: 15 amino acids. V was clipped by 0 bases and J by 2 bases; unmatched bases: 4. Germline-derived CDR1 and CDR2 are SGHRS and YFSETQ. The CDR3 here is CASSLGGTTQETQYF. CDR3 DNA sequence: TGCGCCAGCAGCTTGGGGGGGACTACTCAAGAGACCCAGTACTTC.

The rearrangement joins TRBV19 to TRBJ2-7; 11 bases agree with TRBD2. V dropped 10 bases and J dropped 0; count of bases not matched to a gene: 2. Germline assignment: CDR1 LNHDA and CDR2 SQIVND (reference sequence). The CDR3 sequence is 13 residues long. The CDR3 DNA sequence: TGTGCCACCGGACTAGCGGGCTCCTACGAGCAGTACTTC. Translated, it gives CATGLAGSYEQYF.

The rearrangement links TRBV5-1 to TRBJ1-3; 11 bases map to TRBD1. V was pared by 3 bases and J by 4 bases, with 6 bases of the junction left unmatched. In germline, CDR1 is SGHRS, CDR2 YFSETQ. The CDR3 totals 16 residues. In DNA, the CDR3 is TGCGCCAGCAGCTGGACAGGGGGCTTGGAAGGAAACACCATATATTTT. Translated: CASSWTGGLEGNTIYF.

The CDR3 region is CASSKALLQESNQPQHF. CDR3 nucleotide sequence: TGTGCCAGCAGCAAAGCACTCCTACAGGAGAGCAATCAGCCCCAGCATTTT. The genes are TRBV21-1 and TRBJ1-5; the table assigns TRBD1, which was not confirmed against the DNA. TRBV21-1 is marked as a pseudogene. The CDR3 totals 17 residues.

This chain connects TRBV19 to TRBJ1-2; possible D gene TRBD1, 6 bases. The CDR3 consists of 14 residues. The germline V and J ends were trimmed by 7 bases and 4 bases, with 16 bases remaining between them. The germline gives CDR1 LNHDA, CDR2 SQIVND (reference sequence). CDR3: CASNPWGGVYGYTF. The CDR3 nucleotides read TGTGCCAGTAACCCATGGGGGGGCGTCTATGGCTACACCTTC. The variable domain in full, completed from reference TRBV19 and TRBJ1-2, reads DGGITQSPKYLFRKEGQNVTLSCEQNLNHDAMYWYRQDPGQGLRLIYYSQIVNDFQKGDIAEGYSVSREKKESFPLTVTSAQKNPTAFYLCASNPWGGVYGYTFGSGTRLTVV.

This chain links TRBV10-2 with TRBJ2-1, with 10 positions matching TRBD2. The CDR3 is made up of 18 amino acids. Looked up from germline, CDR1 is WSHSY and CDR2 is SAAADI. The junction had 12 bases not matched to a gene; V was cut back by 7 bases and J by 0 bases. The CDR3 DNA sequence: TGCGCCAGCATCCCAATTCTAGCGGGGGCCTTCTCCTACAATGAGCAGTTCTTC. Translated: CASIPILAGAFSYNEQFF.

The rearrangement joins TRBV14 to TRBJ2-5; 8 nucleotides match TRBD2. Per germline, CDR1 SGHDN and CDR2 FVKESK. The V and J ends lost 5 bases and 3 bases, in that order; junction bases with no gene match: 5. CDR3 length equals 14 residues. CDR3 sequence (DNA): TGTGCCAGCAGCGGCCTAGCGGGCAAAGAGACCCAGTACTTC. This gives the protein CASSGLAGKETQYF.

A word on this clone: The identical CDR3 is also encoded by other nucleotide sequences in the sample. This rearrangement joins TRBV7-8 to TRBJ1-4, with a possible D match to TRBD1 (5 bases). This CDR3 region has 14 residues. V was shortened by 5 bases and J by 2 bases, with 9 bases between the two germline ends. CDR1 is SGHVS, CDR2 FQNEAQ, per germline. The CDR3 DNA is TGTGCCAGCAGCCCCAGGGCGACTAATGAAAAACTGTTTTTT. This encodes CASSPRATNEKLFF.